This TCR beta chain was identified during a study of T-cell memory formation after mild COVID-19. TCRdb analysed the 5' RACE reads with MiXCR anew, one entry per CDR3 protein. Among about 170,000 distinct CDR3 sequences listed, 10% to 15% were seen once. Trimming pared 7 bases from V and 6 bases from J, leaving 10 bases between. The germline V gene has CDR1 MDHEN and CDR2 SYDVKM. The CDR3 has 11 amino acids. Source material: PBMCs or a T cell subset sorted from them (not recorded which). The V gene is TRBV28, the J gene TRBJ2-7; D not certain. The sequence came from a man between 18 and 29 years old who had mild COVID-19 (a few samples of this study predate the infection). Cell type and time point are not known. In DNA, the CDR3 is TGTGCCAGCACCTCAGGACGCGAGCAGTACGTC. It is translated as CASTSGREQYV.